What follows is one T cell receptor (beta chain) and its context. Antigen: not known. V lost 4 bases, J lost 1 base, and 22 bases lay in between. Looked up from germline, CDR1 is SEHNR and CDR2 is FQNEAQ (reference sequence). CDR3 length: 18 residues. The data stem from a study of T cell repertoires in cytomegalovirus infection. One entry per CDR3 protein, called by TCRdb with MiXCR from the reads. This sample has 600,000 to 700,000 distinct CDR3 sequences, with 33% found just once. Whole-study findings and limits: The response measured ex vivo was dominated by TCR beta clonotypes (HLA-C-restricted and CMV-specific). Carriers of CMV and the relevant HLA type were discriminated by public TCR beta frequency.

The chain has TRBV7-9 and TRBJ1-1; D possibly corresponds to TRBD1 (6 bases). The sample in question was cultured PBMCs, obtained from culture after CMV antigen stimulation. The sequence derives from a human donor in good health (CMV status not recorded). Some clones in this sample may be carry-over from other donors' samples. The CDR3 nucleotides read TGTGCCAGCAGCTCCCCAGCACGAACCGGGACACAGAACACTGAAGCTTTCTTT. Translated: CASSSPARTGTQNTEAFF.